Listed below are T cell receptor beta chains from one sample, sequenced in a study of cytomegalovirus exposure and HLA in healthy donors. Clones were read by immunoSEQ multiplex PCR, and TCRdb kept only the in-frame ones, dropping some. Among 200,000 or so clones listed, over 80% were seen once. Material: PBMCs. The receptors come from a woman in her late teens or twenties in good health and CMV-seronegative. CDR3s include the opening cysteine and the closing phenylalanine or tryptophan. The order of the fields is clone size, V gene, J gene, D gene, CDR3 DNA, CDR3 protein. The D gene is left open where the match is weak. Part of the rows lack a size; the others show once, few, many or a class for expanded clones.

clone_size: -
v_call: TRBV19
j_call: TRBJ1-5
d_call: -
cdr3_nt: TGTGCCAGTGTCGAAGGGGTTTATAGCAATCAGCCCCAGCATTTT
cdr3_aa: CASVEGVYSNQPQHF

clone_size: -
v_call: TRBV30
j_call: TRBJ1-1
d_call: TRBD1
cdr3_nt: TGTGCCTGGAGTGTACGGGACAGCACTGAAGCTTTCTTT
cdr3_aa: CAWSVRDSTEAFF

clone_size: few
v_call: TRBV6-5
j_call: TRBJ2-1
d_call: TRBD1
cdr3_nt: TGTGCCAGCAGTTACCAACAGGGGCGTGAGCAGTTCTTC
cdr3_aa: CASSYQQGREQFF

clone_size: -
v_call: TRBV5-6
j_call: TRBJ2-1
d_call: TRBD2
cdr3_nt: TGTGCCAGCAGCGGGAGGGCTAGCGGACTCTACAATGAGCAGTTCTTC
cdr3_aa: CASSGRASGLYNEQFF

clone_size: -
v_call: TRBV6-4
j_call: TRBJ1-2
d_call: TRBD1
cdr3_nt: TGTGCCAGCAGTGGCTACCCAGGGGGCGCGAGTGGCTACACCTTC
cdr3_aa: CASSGYPGGASGYTF

clone_size: -
v_call: TRBV15
j_call: TRBJ2-1
d_call: TRBD1
cdr3_nt: TGTGCCACCAGCAGATTAGGACAGGGGCCGTATCCCGAGCAGTTCTTC
cdr3_aa: CATSRLGQGPYPEQFF

clone_size: once
v_call: TRBV30
j_call: TRBJ2-1
d_call: TRBD2
cdr3_nt: TGTGCCTGGAGTTCAGCGGGAGGGCCGGGTTTCAATGAGCAGTTCTTC
cdr3_aa: CAWSSAGGPGFNEQFF

clone_size: -
v_call: TRBV6-1
j_call: TRBJ2-1
d_call: TRBD1
cdr3_nt: TGTGCCAGCAGTGAGACAGGGGGCGGGTACAATGAGCAGTTCTTC
cdr3_aa: CASSETGGGYNEQFF

clone_size: -
v_call: TRBV27
j_call: TRBJ2-2
d_call: TRBD2
cdr3_nt: TGTGCCAGCAGTTTATGGCCTAGCGGGAGTCAGAGCACCGGGGAGCTGTTTTTT
cdr3_aa: CASSLWPSGSQSTGELFF

clone_size: -
v_call: TRBV29-1
j_call: TRBJ1-2
d_call: TRBD1
cdr3_nt: TGCAGCGTTCCCTTCCAGGGGGGAAGGTTGGGCTATGGCTACACCTTC
cdr3_aa: CSVPFQGGRLGYGYTF

clone_size: -
v_call: TRBV27
j_call: TRBJ1-1
d_call: -
cdr3_nt: TGTGCCAGCAGTTTAGGACTCCGAGGCGCTGAAGCTTTCTTT
cdr3_aa: CASSLGLRGAEAFF

clone_size: -
v_call: TRBV7-9
j_call: TRBJ1-5
d_call: -
cdr3_nt: TGTGCCAGCAGCTCACCCGACAGACCTCAGCCCCAGCATTTT
cdr3_aa: CASSSPDRPQPQHF

clone_size: -
v_call: TRBV10-3
j_call: TRBJ2-7
d_call: TRBD1
cdr3_nt: TGTGCCATCAGTGTGACTACGACAGGGACCTCCTACGAGCAGTACTTC
cdr3_aa: CAISVTTTGTSYEQYF

clone_size: -
v_call: TRBV29-1
j_call: TRBJ2-2
d_call: -
cdr3_nt: TGCAGCGTTGGAAAAGGACTTAACACCGGGGAGCTGTTTTTT
cdr3_aa: CSVGKGLNTGELFF

clone_size: -
v_call: TRBV27
j_call: TRBJ2-2
d_call: TRBD1
cdr3_nt: TGTGCCAGCAGTACTTACAGGGGCACCGGGGAGCTGTTTTTT
cdr3_aa: CASSTYRGTGELFF

clone_size: -
v_call: TRBV28
j_call: TRBJ1-4
d_call: TRBD1
cdr3_nt: TGTGCCACCGGGAAGACAGGGTCGGGGAAACTGTTTTTT
cdr3_aa: CATGKTGSGKLFF

clone_size: -
v_call: TRBV6-5
j_call: TRBJ2-3
d_call: -
cdr3_nt: TGTGCCAGCAGTTATTTCCCGCGGGGCGTGGGAGATACGCAGTATTTT
cdr3_aa: CASSYFPRGVGDTQYF

clone_size: once
v_call: TRBV27
j_call: TRBJ1-2
d_call: TRBD1
cdr3_nt: TGTGCCAGCAGTTCCCTGGTCAGGGGGATGGATGGCTACACCTTC
cdr3_aa: CASSSLVRGMDGYTF

clone_size: -
v_call: TRBV29-1
j_call: TRBJ2-5
d_call: -
cdr3_nt: TGCAGCGTAGGGGTACAAGAGACCCAGTACTTC
cdr3_aa: CSVGVQETQYF